A selection of T cell receptor beta chains follows, all from one sample in a study of blood T cell repertoires in COVID-19. Libraries were prepared by immunoSEQ multiplex PCR; TCRdb keeps only in-frame clonotypes and omits some of them. The table includes around 230,000 clones, 75% to 90% detected once. Sequencing used peripheral blood. The receptors stem from a woman in her fifties or sixties with active or convalescent COVID-19. Both conserved end residues are part of each CDR3. D genes are given only for firm matches. Size tells how often a clone was seen (once, few, many) or the class of an expanded clone, and some rows leave it out.

TRBJ1-4 NA TRBV5-5 NA CASSPGTDSGLGKLFF TGTGCCAGCAGCCCTGGGACGGACAGTGGGCTTGGGAAACTGTTTTTT
TRBJ1-1 NA TRBV18 once CASSPERNTEAFF TGTGCCAGCTCACCAGAGAGGAACACTGAAGCTTTCTTT
TRBJ1-2 NA TRBV29-1 few CSVGVSRSDGYTF TGCAGCGTTGGCGTGAGCAGGTCGGATGGCTACACCTTC
TRBJ1-3 NA TRBV7-7 once CASSLARGSGNTIYF TGTGCTAGCAGCTTAGCCCGGGGATCCGGAAACACCATATATTTT
TRBJ1-1 TRBD1 TRBV6-5 NA CASSKGQGLETFF TGTGCCAGCAGTAAGGGACAGGGATTAGAGACTTTCTTT
TRBJ1-4 NA TRBV28 NA CASRKGGFEKLFF TGTGCCAGCAGGAAAGGGGGATTTGAAAAACTGTTTTTT
TRBJ1-6 NA TRBV5-1 few CASRDTNSPLHF TGCGCCAGCCGGGACACCAATTCACCCCTCCACTTT
TRBJ1-2 TRBD1 TRBV12-3/TRBV12-4 few CASREDRDGYTF TGTGCCAGCAGGGAGGACAGGGATGGCTACACCTTC
TRBJ2-1 NA TRBV30 NA CAWSLGGSYNEQFF TGTGCCTGGTCATTAGGAGGATCCTACAATGAGCAGTTCTTC
TRBJ1-1 NA TRBV7-2 few CASGQNTEAFF TGTGCCAGCGGGCAGAACACTGAAGCTTTCTTT
TRBJ1-6 NA TRBV28 NA CASSLRTAPYNSPLHF TGTGCCAGCAGTCTACGGACAGCTCCCTATAATTCACCCCTCCACTTT
TRBJ1-6 TRBD1 TRBV2 once CASRAGTGLLSPLHF TGTGCCAGCCGTGCCGGGACAGGGCTTTTATCACCCCTCCACTTT
TRBJ1-6 NA TRBV5-1 few CASSLAMTANSPLHF TGCGCCAGCAGCTTGGCTATGACAGCAAATTCACCCCTCCACTTT
TRBJ2-5 TRBD2 TRBV4-1 NA CASSHEMGLAGEETQYF TGCGCCAGCAGCCACGAGATGGGACTAGCGGGTGAGGAGACCCAGTACTTC
TRBJ2-1 TRBD2 TRBV30 NA CAWSGLAGGRVNEQFF TGTGCCTGGAGTGGACTAGCGGGGGGGCGAGTCAATGAGCAGTTCTTC
TRBJ1-4 NA TRBV21-1 NA CASQSGGIKNEKLFF TGTGCCAGCCAAAGCGGGGGGATTAAGAATGAAAAACTGTTTTTT
TRBJ1-6 NA TRBV7-2 NA CASSSQGGPNSPLHF TGTGCCAGCAGCTCCCAGGGTGGACCCAATTCACCCCTCCACTTT
TRBJ2-1 TRBD2 TRBV6-6 NA CATRSGGALGNEQFF TGTGCCACCCGTAGCGGGGGGGCCCTGGGGAATGAGCAGTTCTTC
TRBJ1-1 TRBD1 TRBV30 NA CAWSVRRQGAMNTEAFF TGTGCCTGGAGTGTACGAAGACAGGGGGCCATGAACACTGAAGCTTTCTTT
TRBJ2-1 TRBD2 TRBV7-3 NA CASSGGLAGNEQFF TGTGCCAGCAGTGGGGGCCTAGCGGGTAATGAGCAGTTCTTC
TRBJ1-1 NA TRBV27 NA CASSLTPLNTEAFF TGTGCCAGCAGTTTAACACCCTTGAACACTGAAGCTTTCTTT
TRBJ2-5 NA TRBV2 NA CASSRGSVETQYF TGTGCCAGCAGTCGCGGTTCTGTAGAGACCCAGTACTTC
TRBJ1-2 NA TRBV7-2 once CASSARGLNYGYTF TGTGCCAGCAGCGCGCGCGGGTTGAACTATGGCTACACCTTC
TRBJ1-1 TRBD1 TRBV2 NA CASRGQGNTEAFF TGTGCCAGCAGGGGACAGGGGAACACTGAAGCTTTCTTT
TRBJ1-1 NA TRBV7-2 NA CASSLSRPEAFF TGTGCCAGCAGCTTAAGCAGGCCTGAAGCTTTCTTT
TRBJ1-2 TRBD1 TRBV29-1 few CSVETLQGSGYTF TGCAGCGTTGAGACATTACAGGGGTCTGGCTACACCTTC
TRBJ2-2 NA TRBV7-8 NA CASSTRQTSYAGELFF TGTGCCAGCAGCACCAGACAGACTTCCTACGCCGGGGAGCTGTTTTTT
TRBJ1-6 NA TRBV5-1 NA CASSEQGSSYNSPLHF TGCGCCAGCAGCGAACAGGGTAGCTCCTATAATTCACCCCTCCACTTT
TRBJ2-1 NA TRBV24-1 NA CATRPGQGGEQFF TGTGCCACCAGACCGGGACAAGGGGGTGAGCAGTTCTTC
TRBJ1-2 NA TRBV2 NA CASRRGRASNYGYTF TGTGCCAGTCGGCGAGGGAGGGCCTCTAACTATGGCTACACCTTC
TRBJ1-1 NA TRBV29-1 NA CSVEVTGNTEAFF TGCAGCGTTGAAGTAACAGGGAACACTGAAGCTTTCTTT
TRBJ2-5 TRBD2 TRBV10-3 NA CAISEGTSGGGETQYF TGTGCCATCAGCGAAGGGACTAGCGGGGGTGGGGAGACCCAGTACTTC
TRBJ1-1 TRBD1 TRBV4-1 NA CASSPGQGAGTEAFF TGCGCCAGCAGCCCTGGACAGGGGGCAGGGACTGAAGCTTTCTTT
TRBJ2-2 TRBD1 TRBV14 NA CASSQAEGRGPGELFF TGTGCCAGCAGCCAAGCTGAAGGCAGGGGGCCCGGGGAGCTGTTTTTT
TRBJ1-2 NA TRBV12-2 NA CASRLADSCYGYTF TGTGCAAGTCGCTTAGCGGACAGCTGCTATGGCTACACCTTC
TRBJ1-6 NA TRBV5-4 NA CASSDTRSSYNSPLHF TGTGCCAGCAGCGATACGAGGAGCTCCTATAATTCACCCCTCCACTTT
TRBJ2-7 TRBD2 TRBV5-1 NA CASSPGGGEPLHEQYF TGCGCCAGCAGCCCGGGTGGGGGGGAACCCCTCCACGAGCAGTACTTC
TRBJ2-1 NA TRBV9 NA CASSPGPPSYNEQFF TGTGCCAGCAGCCCAGGGCCCCCCTCGTACAATGAGCAGTTCTTC
TRBJ2-1 NA TRBV6-4 few CASSAGVGEQFF TGTGCCAGCAGTGCTGGTGTCGGTGAGCAGTTCTTC
TRBJ2-3 TRBD2 TRBV4-1 once CASSQLKLAGGGTDTQYF TGCGCCAGCAGCCAACTTAAACTAGCGGGGGGGGGCACAGATACGCAGTATTTT